This TCR beta chain was captured in a study of cytomegalovirus exposure and HLA in healthy donors. The V and J ends lost 3 bases and 2 bases respectively, with 8 bases between them. The germline V gene encodes CDR1 WSHSY and CDR2 SAAADI. The CDR3 consists of 14 residues. Study results and caveats: When a later analysis was performed, an Asian-associated ancestry cluster reportedly had fewer N-insertions than the roughly 670-donor mean.

A word on this clone: Its antigen remains unidentified.

It was with 60 Vbeta and 13 Jbeta primers that the PCR ran. Repertoires were generated with immunoSEQ multiplex PCR, while TCRdb's copy carries only in-frame clones and drops some. The sample lists tens of thousands of clones; around 82% were seen once. This receptor was obtained from a female donor in good health and CMV-seronegative. This sequence joins TRBV10-2 and TRBJ1-5, with D possibly matching TRBD1 (5 bases). The sample taken for sequencing was PBMCs. The CDR3 coding sequence is TGCGCCAGCAGTGACAGGGTAGGCAATCAGCCCCAGCATTTT. Translated: CASSDRVGNQPQHF.